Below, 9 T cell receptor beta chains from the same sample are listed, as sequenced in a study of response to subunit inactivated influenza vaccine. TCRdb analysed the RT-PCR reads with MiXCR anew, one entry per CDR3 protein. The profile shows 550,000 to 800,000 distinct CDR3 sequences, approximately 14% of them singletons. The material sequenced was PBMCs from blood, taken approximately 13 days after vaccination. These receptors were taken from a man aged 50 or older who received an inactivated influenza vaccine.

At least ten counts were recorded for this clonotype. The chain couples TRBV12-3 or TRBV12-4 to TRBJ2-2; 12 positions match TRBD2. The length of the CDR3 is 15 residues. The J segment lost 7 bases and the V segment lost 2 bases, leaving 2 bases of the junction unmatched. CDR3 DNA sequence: TGTGCCAGCAGTTTACCGACTAGCGGGAGCGGGGAGCTGTTTTTT. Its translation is CASSLPTSGSGELFF.

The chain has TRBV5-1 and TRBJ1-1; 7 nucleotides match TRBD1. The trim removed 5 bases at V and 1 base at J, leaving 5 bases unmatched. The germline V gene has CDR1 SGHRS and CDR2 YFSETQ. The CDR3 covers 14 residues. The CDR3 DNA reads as TGCGCCAGCAGTCAGACAGGGAAGAACACTGAAGCTTTCTTT. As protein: CASSQTGKNTEAFF.

Written as DNA, the CDR3 is TGTGCCAGCTCACCGGCCAGTATATCTGAGACGCAGTATTTT. This translates into CASSPASISETQYF. This chain connects TRBV18 to TRBJ2-3; D unclear. Deletions cut 3 bases from V and 9 bases from J, with 16 bases between. The CDR3 is made up of 14 amino acids. Per germline, CDR1 KGHSH and CDR2 LQKENI.

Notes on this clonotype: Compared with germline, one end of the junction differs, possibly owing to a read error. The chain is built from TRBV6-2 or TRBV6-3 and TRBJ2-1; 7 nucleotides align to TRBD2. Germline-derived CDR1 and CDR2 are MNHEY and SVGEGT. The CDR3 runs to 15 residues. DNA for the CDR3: TGTGCCATAGGGAGATCTCTAGCGGCTTACAATGAGCAGTGCTTC. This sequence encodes CAIGRSLAAYNEQCF.

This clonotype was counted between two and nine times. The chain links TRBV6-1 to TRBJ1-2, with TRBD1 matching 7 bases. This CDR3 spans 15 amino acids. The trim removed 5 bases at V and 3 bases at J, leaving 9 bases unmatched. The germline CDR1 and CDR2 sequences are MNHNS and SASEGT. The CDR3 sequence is CASSPGTATHYGYTF. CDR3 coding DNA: TGTGCCAGCAGTCCTGGGACAGCTACCCACTATGGCTACACCTTC.

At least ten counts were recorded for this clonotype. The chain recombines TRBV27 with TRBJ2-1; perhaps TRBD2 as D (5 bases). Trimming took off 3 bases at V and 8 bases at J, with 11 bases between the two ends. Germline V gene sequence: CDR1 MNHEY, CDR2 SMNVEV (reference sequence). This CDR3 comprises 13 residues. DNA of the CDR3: TGTGCCAGCAGTTTGAGGGTTGGGTATGAGCAGTTCTTC. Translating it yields CASSLRVGYEQFF.

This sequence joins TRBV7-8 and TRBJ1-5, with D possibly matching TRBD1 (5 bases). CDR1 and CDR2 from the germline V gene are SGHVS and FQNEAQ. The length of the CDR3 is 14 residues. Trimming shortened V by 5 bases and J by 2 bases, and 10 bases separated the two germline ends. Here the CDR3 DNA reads TGTGCCAGCAGCCTCATAGGGGGCAATCAGCCCCAGCATTTT. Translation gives CASSLIGGNQPQHF.

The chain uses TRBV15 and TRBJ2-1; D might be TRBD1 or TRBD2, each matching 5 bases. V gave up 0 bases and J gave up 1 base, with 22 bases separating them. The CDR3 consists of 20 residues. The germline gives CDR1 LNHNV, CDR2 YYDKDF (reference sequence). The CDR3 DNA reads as TGTGCCACCAGCAGAGATAAGGCCCGCCCGGGCTGGGGGTCCTACAATGAGCAGTTCTTC. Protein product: CATSRDKARPGWGSYNEQFF. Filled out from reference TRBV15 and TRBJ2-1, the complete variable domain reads DAMVIQNPRYQVTQFGKPVTLSCSQTLNHNVMYWYQQKSSQAPKLLFHYYDKDFNNEADTPDNFQSRRPNTSFCFLDIRSPGLGDTAMYLCATSRDKARPGWGSYNEQFFGPGTRLTVL.

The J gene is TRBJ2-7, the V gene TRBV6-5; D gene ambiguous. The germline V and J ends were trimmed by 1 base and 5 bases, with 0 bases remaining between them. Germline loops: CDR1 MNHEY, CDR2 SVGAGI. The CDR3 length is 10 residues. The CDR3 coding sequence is TGTGCCAGCAGTTACTACGAGCAGTACTTC. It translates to CASSYYEQYF.